A single sample is the source of the 4 T cell receptor beta chains below, sequenced in a study of vaccination effects on CD4 cells after COVID-19. Which antigens these TCRs recognize remains unknown. Sequencing used immunoSEQ multiplex PCR; TCRdb keeps in-frame clones, though not all of them. The profile shows tens of thousands of clones, approximately 82% of them singletons. Following a roughly 11-day culture, CD4+ T cells were purified. This individual tested PCR-positive for SARS-CoV-2 infection between March and December 2020. It was two doses of either the BNT162b2 or mRNA-1273 vaccine that participants received. The specimen comprised CD4+ T cells from PBMCs cultured without peptide, sampled after COVID-19 vaccination. The receptors originated from a human donor who had a prior SARS-CoV-2 infection.

The chain uses TRBV24-1 and TRBJ2-4; maybe TRBD2 (6 bases). There are 15 residues in the CDR3. V lost 2 bases to trimming and J lost 8 bases, with 15 bases between them. Germline V gene data show CDR1 as KGHDR and CDR2 as SFDVKD. The CDR3 DNA follows: TGTGCCACCAGTGATTCCCGACAGTCGGGGGACATTCAGTACTTC. The encoded protein is CATSDSRQSGDIQYF.

The chain links TRBV24-1 to TRBJ1-2; D is perhaps TRBD1 (6 bases). Germline V CDR1 and CDR2: KGHDR, SFDVKD. V was shortened by 7 bases and J by 6 bases, with 20 bases between the two germline ends. This CDR3 comprises 15 residues. The CDR3 loop reads CATSPTGQTNDGYTF. CDR3 sequence (DNA): TGTGCCACCAGCCCAACAGGACAGACCAACGATGGCTACACCTTC.

The CDR3 protein is CASTMNRGGWEKLFF. The CDR3 DNA is TGTGCCAGCACCATGAACAGGGGGGGGTGGGAAAAACTGTTTTTT. The chain recombines TRBV28 with TRBJ1-4; 8 positions agree with TRBD1. The J segment lost 8 bases and the V segment lost 7 bases, leaving 12 bases of the junction unmatched. Germline CDR1 reads MDHEN; CDR2 reads SYDVKM. The CDR3 is 15 residues long.

This chain uses TRBV6-1 with TRBJ1-4; 8 bases line up with TRBD1. The CDR3 is 14 residues long. The V gene's germline CDR1 is MNHNS and CDR2 SASEGT. V trimming: 1 base; J trimming: 7 bases; junction bases outside the gene matches: 2. The CDR3: CASSEGTGFEKLFF. CDR3 sequence (DNA): TGTGCCAGCAGTGAAGGGACAGGGTTTGAAAAACTGTTTTTT.